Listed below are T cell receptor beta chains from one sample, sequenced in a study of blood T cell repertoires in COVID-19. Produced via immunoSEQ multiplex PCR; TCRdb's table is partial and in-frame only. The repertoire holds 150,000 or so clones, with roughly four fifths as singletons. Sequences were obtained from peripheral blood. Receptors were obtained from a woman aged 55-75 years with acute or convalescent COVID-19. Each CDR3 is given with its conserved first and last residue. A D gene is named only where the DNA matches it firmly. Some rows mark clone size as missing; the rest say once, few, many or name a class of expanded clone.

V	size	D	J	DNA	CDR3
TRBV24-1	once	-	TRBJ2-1	TGTGCCACCAGTGACCGCCTCAGTTCGCAAATGAAGCAGTTCTTC	CATSDRLSSQMKQFF
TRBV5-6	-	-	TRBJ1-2	TGTGCCAGCAGCCCCACAGGAGACACGCGCTATGGCTACACCTTC	CASSPTGDTRYGYTF
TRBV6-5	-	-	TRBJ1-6	TGTGCCAGCGGAGACAGTTATAATTCACCCCTCCACTTT	CASGDSYNSPLHF
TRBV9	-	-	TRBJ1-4	TGTGCCAGCAGCGTAGAAGGGCTTCGGGGTGAAAAACTGTTTTTT	CASSVEGLRGEKLFF
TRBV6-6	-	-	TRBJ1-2	TGTGCCAGCAGTTACTCCCACCGAGACTATGGCTACACCTTC	CASSYSHRDYGYTF
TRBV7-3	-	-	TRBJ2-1	TGTGCCAGCAGCCCCCTGGGGGCGAGGAACAATGAGCAGTTCTTC	CASSPLGARNNEQFF
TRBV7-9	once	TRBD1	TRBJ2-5	TGTGCCAGCAGCTTAGGAGACAGGGCCCAGTACTTC	CASSLGDRAQYF
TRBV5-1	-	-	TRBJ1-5	TGCGCCAGCAGCTTGGCCCCCCTCGGTAGCAATCAGCCCCAGCATTTT	CASSLAPLGSNQPQHF
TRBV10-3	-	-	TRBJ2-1	TGTGCCATCAGTGCCCCCGGAGCGGAGGCAATCTACAATGAGCAGTTCTTC	CAISAPGAEAIYNEQFF
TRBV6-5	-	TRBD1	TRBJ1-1	TGTGCCAGCAGAGGCACAGGGGACGCTGAAGCTTTCTTT	CASRGTGDAEAFF
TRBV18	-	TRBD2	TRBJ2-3	TGTGCCAGCTCTACTAGCGGGTTCTTCACAGATACGCAGTATTTT	CASSTSGFFTDTQYF
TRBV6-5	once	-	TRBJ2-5	TGTGCCAGCAGTCCCTCCGAGGAGACCCAGTACTTC	CASSPSEETQYF
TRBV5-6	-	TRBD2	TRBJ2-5	TGTGCCAGCAGCTTACCGGGGGGAACGGAGACCCAGTACTTC	CASSLPGGTETQYF
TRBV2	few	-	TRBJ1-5	TGTGCCAGCAGTGAACAGGGAGGGGGTCAGCCCCAGCATTTT	CASSEQGGGQPQHF